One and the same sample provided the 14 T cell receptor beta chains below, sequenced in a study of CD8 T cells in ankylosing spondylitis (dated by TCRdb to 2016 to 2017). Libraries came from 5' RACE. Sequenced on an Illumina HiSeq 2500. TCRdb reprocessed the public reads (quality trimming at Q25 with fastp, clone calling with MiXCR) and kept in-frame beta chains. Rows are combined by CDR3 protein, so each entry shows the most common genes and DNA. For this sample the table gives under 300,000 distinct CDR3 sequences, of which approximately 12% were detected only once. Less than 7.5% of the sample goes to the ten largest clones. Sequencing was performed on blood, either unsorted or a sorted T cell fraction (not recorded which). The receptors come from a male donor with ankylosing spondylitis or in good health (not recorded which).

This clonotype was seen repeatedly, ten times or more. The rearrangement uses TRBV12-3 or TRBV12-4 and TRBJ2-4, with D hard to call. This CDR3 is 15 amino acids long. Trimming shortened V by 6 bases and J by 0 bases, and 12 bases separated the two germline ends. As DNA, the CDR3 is TGTGCCAGCAGCTATGCAGCTCTAGCCAAAAACATTCAGTACTTC. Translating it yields CASSYAALAKNIQYF.

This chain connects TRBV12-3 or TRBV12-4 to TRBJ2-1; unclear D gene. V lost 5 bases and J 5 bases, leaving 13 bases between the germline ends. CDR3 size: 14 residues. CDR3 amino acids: CASSVHSADNEQFF. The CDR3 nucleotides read TGTGCCAGCAGTGTCCACAGTGCGGACAATGAGCAGTTCTTC.

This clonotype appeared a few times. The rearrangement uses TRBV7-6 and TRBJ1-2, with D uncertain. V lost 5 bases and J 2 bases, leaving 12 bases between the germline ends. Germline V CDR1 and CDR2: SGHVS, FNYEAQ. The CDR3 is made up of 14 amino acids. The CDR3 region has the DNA TGTGCCAGCAGCCCGGAACCGGGGAACTATGGCTACACCTTC. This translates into CASSPEPGNYGYTF.

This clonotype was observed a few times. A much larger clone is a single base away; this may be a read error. In nucleotides, the CDR3 is TGCACCAGCAGTGGACAGGGGGCGAGTTACGAGCAGTACTTC. This sequence encodes CTSSGQGASYEQYF. The chain joins TRBV10-2 to TRBJ2-7; TRBD1 aligns across 11 bases. This CDR3 contains 14 residues. The germline CDR1 and CDR2 sequences are WSHSY and SAAADI.

CDR3 nucleotide sequence: TGCGCCAGCGGGACAGGGGTGACAGATACGCAGTATTTT. Its protein is CASGTGVTDTQYF. The chain employs TRBV5-1 and TRBJ2-3; 10 bases are shared with TRBD1. Germline CDR1 and CDR2: SGHRS and YFSETQ. Trimming took 7 bases from V and 3 from J; bases not matched to a gene: 2. This CDR3 has 13 amino acids. The whole variable domain, remainder taken from reference TRBV5-1 and TRBJ2-3, is KAGVTQTPRYLIKTRGQQVTLSCSPISGHRSVSWYQQTPGQGLQFLFEYFSETQRNKGNFPGRFSGRQFSNSRSEMNVSTLELGDSALYLCASGTGVTDTQYFGPGTRLTVL.

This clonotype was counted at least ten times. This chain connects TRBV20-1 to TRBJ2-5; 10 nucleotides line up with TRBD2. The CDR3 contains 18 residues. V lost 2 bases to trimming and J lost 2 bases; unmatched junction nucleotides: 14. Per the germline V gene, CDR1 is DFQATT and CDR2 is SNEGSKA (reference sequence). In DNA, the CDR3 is TGCAGTGCTAGAAACCCTCTTACTAGCGGGGCCCCTCAAGAGACCCAGTACTTC. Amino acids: CSARNPLTSGAPQETQYF.

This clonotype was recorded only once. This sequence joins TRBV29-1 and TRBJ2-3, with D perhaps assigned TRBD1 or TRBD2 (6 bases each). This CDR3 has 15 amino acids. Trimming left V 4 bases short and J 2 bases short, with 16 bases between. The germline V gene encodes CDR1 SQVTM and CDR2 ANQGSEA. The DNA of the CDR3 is TGCAGCGTTGGTGGAGTTGGGGGGCACACAGATACGCAGTATTTT. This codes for CSVGGVGGHTDTQYF.

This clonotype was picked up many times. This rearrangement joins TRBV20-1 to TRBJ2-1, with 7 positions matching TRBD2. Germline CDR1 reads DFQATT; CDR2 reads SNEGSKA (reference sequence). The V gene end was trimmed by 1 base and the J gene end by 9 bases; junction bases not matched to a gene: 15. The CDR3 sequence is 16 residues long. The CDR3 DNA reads TGCAGTGCTAGAGTTATCATGCCCGGGAGGATTGGTGAGCAGTTCTTC. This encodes CSARVIMPGRIGEQFF.

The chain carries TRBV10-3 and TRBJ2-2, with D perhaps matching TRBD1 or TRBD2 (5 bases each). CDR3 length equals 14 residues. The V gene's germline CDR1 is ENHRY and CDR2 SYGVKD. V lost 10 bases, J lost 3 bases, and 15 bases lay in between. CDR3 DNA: TGTGCCACAAAAGGGACGGTCGACACCGGGGAGCTGTTTTTT. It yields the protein CATKGTVDTGELFF.

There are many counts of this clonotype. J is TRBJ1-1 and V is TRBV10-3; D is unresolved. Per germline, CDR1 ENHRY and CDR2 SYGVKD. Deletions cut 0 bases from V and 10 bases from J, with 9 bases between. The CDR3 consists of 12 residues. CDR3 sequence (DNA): TGTGCCATCAGTGAGTCCGAGGTCGGAGCTTTCTTT. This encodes CAISESEVGAFF.

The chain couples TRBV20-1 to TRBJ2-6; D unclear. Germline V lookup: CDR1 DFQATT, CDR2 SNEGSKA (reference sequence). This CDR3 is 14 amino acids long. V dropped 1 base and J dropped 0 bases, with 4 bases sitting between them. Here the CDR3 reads CSARVPSGANVLTF. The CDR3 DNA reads TGCAGTGCTAGAGTTCCCTCTGGGGCCAACGTCCTGACTTTC.

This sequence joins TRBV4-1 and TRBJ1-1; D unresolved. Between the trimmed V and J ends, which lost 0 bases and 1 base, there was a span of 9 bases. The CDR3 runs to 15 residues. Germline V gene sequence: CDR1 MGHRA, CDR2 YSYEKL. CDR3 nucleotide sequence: TGCGCCAGCAGCCAAGATCTTGCCTCGAACACTGAAGCTTTCTTT. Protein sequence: CASSQDLASNTEAFF.

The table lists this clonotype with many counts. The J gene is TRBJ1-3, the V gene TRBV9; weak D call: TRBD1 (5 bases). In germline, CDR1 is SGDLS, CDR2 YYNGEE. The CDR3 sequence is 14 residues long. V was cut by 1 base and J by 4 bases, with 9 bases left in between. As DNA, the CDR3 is TGTGCCAGCAGCGTACCCGGGACCGGAAACACCATATATTTT. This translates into CASSVPGTGNTIYF.

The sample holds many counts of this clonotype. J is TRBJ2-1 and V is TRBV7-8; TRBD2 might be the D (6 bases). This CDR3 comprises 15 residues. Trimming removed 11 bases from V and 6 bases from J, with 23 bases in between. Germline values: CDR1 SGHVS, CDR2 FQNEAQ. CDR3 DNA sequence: TGTGCCTCGAACTTGGGGGTAGCAGCGGGCAATGAGCAGTTCTTC. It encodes CASNLGVAAGNEQFF.